Below, 26 T cell receptor beta chains from the same sample are listed, as sequenced in a study of PD-L1 blockade in urothelial cancer. Time point reported: pretreatment peripheral blood. TCRdb's table, derived via immunoSEQ multiplex PCR, lists solely in-frame clones and lacks some. The table lists fewer than 100,000 clones, roughly 80% of them singletons. Sequences were derived from PBMCs, sampled around atezolizumab (anti-PD-L1) treatment. These receptors came from a man in his forties with urothelial cancer.

This clone was seen only once. The chain is built from TRBV7-9 and TRBJ2-7; TRBD2 aligns across 15 bases. J gave up 1 base and V 6 bases, and 10 bases lay outside the gene matches. Germline V gene sequence: CDR1 SEHNR, CDR2 FQNEAQ (reference sequence). CDR3 size: 18 residues. Written as DNA, the CDR3 is TGTGCCAGCAGTACATGGGGGACTAGCGGGAGGAAATCCTACGAGCAGTACTTC. Its protein is CASSTWGTSGRKSYEQYF.

V gene TRBV19 combines with J gene TRBJ1-1; TRBD1 aligns across 7 bases. CDR3 size: 13 residues. J was trimmed by 5 bases and V by 8 bases; bases with no gene match: 8. Germline V gives CDR1 LNHDA, CDR2 SQIVND (reference sequence). In DNA form, the CDR3 reads TGTGCCAGTTACAGGGGCCCAGCGACTGAAGCTTTCTTT. Protein sequence: CASYRGPATEAFF.

V is TRBV28 and J is TRBJ1-1, with unresolved D. The CDR3 contains 11 residues. Germline lookup yields CDR1 MDHEN and CDR2 SYDVKM. Trimming removed 8 bases from V and 2 bases from J, with 6 bases in between. The CDR3 loop reads CASSVNTEAFF. The CDR3 nucleotides are TGTGCCAGCTCTGTAAACACTGAAGCTTTCTTT. The entire variable domain, with the rest obtained from reference TRBV28 and TRBJ1-1, is as follows: DVKVTQSSRYLVKRTGEKVFLECVQDMDHENMFWYRQDPGLGLRLIYFSYDVKMKEKGDIPEGYSVSREKKERFSLILESASTNQTSMYLCASSVNTEAFFGQGTRLTVV.

V usage is TRBV19 and J usage is TRBJ2-3; D unresolved. Germline loops: CDR1 LNHDA, CDR2 SQIVND (reference sequence). There are 14 residues in the CDR3. The V and J ends lost 5 bases and 5 bases respectively, with 14 bases between them. This chain's CDR3 is CASSVMDERDTQYF. The CDR3 bases are TGTGCCAGTAGTGTTATGGATGAGCGAGATACGCAGTATTTT.

The chain uses TRBV2 and TRBJ2-7, with D possibly matching TRBD2 (6 bases). Trimming shortened V by 5 bases and J by 7 bases, and 18 bases separated the two germline ends. The CDR3 length is 14 residues. Germline CDR1 reads SNHLY; CDR2 reads FYNNEI. The CDR3 sequence is CASSYTGTGVEQYF. For the CDR3, the DNA is TGTGCCAGCAGTTACACCGGGACGGGAGTTGAGCAGTACTTC.

The chain couples TRBV29-1 to TRBJ2-5, with TRBD1 as a possible D gene (5 bases). V lost 7 bases and J lost 2, with 11 bases in between. Germline assignment: CDR1 SQVTM and CDR2 ANQGSEA. CDR3 length: 12 amino acids. CDR3 DNA: TGCAGCGCTCGACGGACACAAGAGACCCAGTACTTC. Translated: CSARRTQETQYF.

V is TRBV7-3 and J is TRBJ2-1; TRBD1 matches 10 bases. The CDR3 covers 16 residues. The V segment lost 5 bases and the J segment 4 bases; nucleotides outside the gene matches: 8. Germline loops: CDR1 SGHTA, CDR2 FQGTGA. The CDR3 nucleotides are TGTGCCAGCAGCCCAGCCGGGACAGGGGTTTACAATGAGCAGTTCTTC. Encoded protein: CASSPAGTGVYNEQFF.

The rearrangement links TRBV28 to TRBJ1-1; maybe TRBD1 (6 bases). Germline V gene lookup returns CDR1 MDHEN and CDR2 SYDVKM. The germline V and J ends were trimmed by 6 bases and 11 bases, with 16 bases remaining between them. CDR3 size: 12 residues. CDR3 sequence: CASRSGVVGAFF. In DNA form, the CDR3 reads TGTGCCAGCAGATCAGGGGTTGTTGGGGCTTTCTTT.

The chain has TRBV6-6 and TRBJ1-4, with TRBD1 matching 8 bases. J gave up 7 bases and V 8 bases, and 12 bases lay outside the gene matches. Germline V CDR1 and CDR2: MNHNY, SVGAGI (reference sequence). CDR3 length: 15 residues. CDR3 in amino acids: CASLGTGVSSEKLFF. In DNA form, the CDR3 reads TGTGCCAGCCTGGGGACAGGAGTTAGTAGTGAAAAACTGTTTTTT.

Relative to its sample, this clone is medium-sized. The chain carries TRBV5-1 and TRBJ2-2; D call uncertain. V dropped 4 bases and J dropped 5 bases, with 9 bases sitting between them. The germline CDR1 and CDR2 sequences are SGHRS and YFSETQ. CDR3 size: 13 residues. CDR3 region: CASSPGVTGELFF. The CDR3 region has the DNA TGCGCCAGCAGCCCCGGAGTTACCGGGGAGCTGTTTTTT.

The chain carries TRBV7-2 and TRBJ2-5; tentatively, D is TRBD2 (5 bases). V shed 0 bases and J shed 3 bases, with 8 bases lying between them. The CDR3 contains 14 residues. Per germline, CDR1 SGHTA and CDR2 FQGNSA. CDR3 sequence reads: CASSLALAKETQYF. Written as DNA, the CDR3 is TGTGCCAGCAGCTTAGCCCTAGCTAAAGAGACCCAGTACTTC.

This clone showed up just a few times. The V gene is TRBV5-4, the J gene TRBJ1-3, with unresolved D. Looked up from germline, CDR1 is SGHNT and CDR2 is YYREEE (reference sequence). The CDR3 is 16 amino acids. Trimming left V 0 bases short and J 2 bases short, with 12 bases between. This CDR3 reads CASSLAGRVPGNTIYF. DNA for the CDR3: TGTGCCAGCAGCTTGGCCGGGAGGGTTCCTGGAAACACCATATATTTT.

This chain joins TRBV10-3 and TRBJ2-7, with D maybe TRBD1 (6 bases). V dropped 10 bases and J dropped 3 bases, with 19 bases sitting between them. CDR1 is ENHRY and CDR2 is SYGVKD in the germline V gene. The CDR3 contains 14 residues. CDR3 DNA sequence: TGTGCCACCTCTCTCCCGACAGGAGACTACGAGCAGTACTTC. This sequence encodes CATSLPTGDYEQYF.

This clone occurred once. V and J are TRBV7-9 and TRBJ1-2; a weak D match, TRBD1 (5 bases). The V gene's germline CDR1 is SEHNR and CDR2 FQNEAQ (reference sequence). The CDR3 is 15 residues long. V was pared by 4 bases and J by 4 bases, with 16 bases between. CDR3 loop: CASSSLGGGTYGYTF. CDR3 bases: TGTGCCAGCAGCTCTTTGGGCGGCGGGACCTATGGCTACACCTTC.

The chain links TRBV27 to TRBJ1-1; tentatively, D is TRBD1 (5 bases). Trimming removed 4 bases at V and 11 bases at J, with 11 bases between. The CDR3 spans 11 residues. Germline V gives CDR1 MNHEY, CDR2 SMNVEV (reference sequence). In DNA form, the CDR3 reads TGTGCCAGCAGTTCCACAGGAGCGGCTTTCTTT. Its protein product is CASSSTGAAFF.

This clone was detected once. CDR3 nucleotide sequence: TGTGCCATCATGGACAGGGGACAGAACACTGAAGCTTTCTTT. Translated, it gives CAIMDRGQNTEAFF. The rearrangement links TRBV6-1 to TRBJ1-1, with 9 bases identical to TRBD1. The V gene's germline CDR1 is MNHNS and CDR2 SASEGT. There are 14 residues in the CDR3. V lost 10 bases to trimming and J lost 1 base; unmatched junction nucleotides: 7.

The chain joins TRBV7-3 to TRBJ1-5, with D perhaps matching TRBD1 (6 bases). CDR1 and CDR2 (germline): SGHTA, FQGTGA. This CDR3 is built from 20 residues. V was clipped by 5 bases and J by 2 bases, with 28 bases between them. The DNA of the CDR3 is TGTGCCAGCAGCCCCGCACGTATAGGGGGATTCTTAATCGGCAATCAGCCCCAGCATTTT. Translated: CASSPARIGGFLIGNQPQHF.

The chain recombines TRBV4-1 with TRBJ2-7; D gene uncertain. This CDR3 region has 14 residues. Between the trimmed V and J ends, which lost 3 bases and 1 base, there was a span of 10 bases. CDR1 and CDR2 from the germline V gene are MGHRA and YSYEKL. CDR3 sequence reads: CASSHGVTSYEQYF. The CDR3 nucleotides read TGCGCCAGCAGCCATGGAGTAACGTCCTACGAGCAGTACTTC.

V gene TRBV7-2 combines with J gene TRBJ2-3, with 7 nucleotides matching TRBD2. This CDR3 region has 16 residues. In germline, CDR1 is SGHTA, CDR2 FQGNSA. V lost 2 bases, J lost 5 bases, and 10 bases stayed unmatched. CDR3 region: CASSLRAGTTGDTQYF. CDR3 coding DNA: TGTGCCAGCAGCTTAAGGGCCGGGACTACTGGAGATACGCAGTATTTT.

In this sample, this clone turned up a few times. The genes are TRBV14 and TRBJ2-1; 11 bases fit TRBD2. CDR3 size: 15 residues. J gave up 4 bases and V 5 bases, and 4 bases lay outside the gene matches. The germline V gene encodes CDR1 SGHDN and CDR2 FVKESK. Here the CDR3 DNA reads TGTGCCAGCAGCACCCGGACTAGCGGGTACAATGAGCAGTTCTTC. It is translated as CASSTRTSGYNEQFF.

The CDR3 nucleotides read TGTGCCAGCAGCTTAGACCCGGACGAGCAGTACTTC. Its translation is CASSLDPDEQYF. V usage is TRBV7-8 and J usage is TRBJ2-7; D is uncertain. Germline V gives CDR1 SGHVS, CDR2 FQNEAQ. The V and J ends lost 1 base and 5 bases respectively, with 6 bases between them. This CDR3 spans 12 amino acids. Full variable domain (missing parts from reference TRBV7-8 and TRBJ2-7): GAGVSQSPRYKVAKRGQDVALRCDPISGHVSLFWYQQALGQGPEFLTYFQNEAQLDKSGLPSDRFFAERPEGSVSTLKIQRTQQEDSAVYLCASSLDPDEQYFGPGTRLTVT.

V and J are TRBV28 and TRBJ2-7, with a possible D match to TRBD1 (6 bases). The CDR3 consists of 12 residues. Trimming pared 9 bases from V and 2 bases from J, leaving 11 bases between. Germline values: CDR1 MDHEN, CDR2 SYDVKM. CDR3 sequence (DNA): TGTGCCAGTCACAGGGTCGCCTACGAGCAGTACTTC. Amino acids: CASHRVAYEQYF.

V usage is TRBV10-3 and J usage is TRBJ2-5; possible D gene TRBD2, 5 bases. The CDR3 contains 13 residues. V lost 5 bases and J lost 5, with 12 bases in between. Looked up from germline, CDR1 is ENHRY and CDR2 is SYGVKD. This CDR3 is CAISPGERETQYF. The CDR3 nucleotides read TGTGCCATCAGTCCTGGAGAGCGGGAGACCCAGTACTTC.

This chain uses TRBV10-3 with TRBJ1-1, with 7 positions matching TRBD1. The CDR3 totals 14 residues. V dropped 3 bases and J dropped 4; count of bases not matched to a gene: 5. CDR1 is ENHRY and CDR2 is SYGVKD in the germline V gene. The CDR3 here is CAISDPTGSTEAFF. The CDR3 region has the DNA TGTGCCATCAGTGATCCGACAGGGTCCACTGAAGCTTTCTTT.

The chain couples TRBV29-1 to TRBJ2-7, with D uncertain. Germline assignment: CDR1 SQVTM and CDR2 ANQGSEA. This CDR3 comprises 15 residues. Trimming removed 3 bases at V and 0 bases at J, with 15 bases between. CDR3 sequence: CSVESWLGASYEQYF. The CDR3 DNA reads as TGCAGCGTTGAGTCTTGGCTCGGAGCCTCCTACGAGCAGTACTTC.

The chain couples TRBV28 to TRBJ2-1; perhaps TRBD1 as D (6 bases). V was clipped by 5 bases and J by 4 bases, with 15 bases between them. The CDR3 totals 15 residues. Germline V gene lookup returns CDR1 MDHEN and CDR2 SYDVKM. The CDR3 loop is CASSPGERGYNEQFF. Here the CDR3 DNA reads TGTGCCAGCAGTCCAGGGGAAAGGGGGTACAATGAGCAGTTCTTC.